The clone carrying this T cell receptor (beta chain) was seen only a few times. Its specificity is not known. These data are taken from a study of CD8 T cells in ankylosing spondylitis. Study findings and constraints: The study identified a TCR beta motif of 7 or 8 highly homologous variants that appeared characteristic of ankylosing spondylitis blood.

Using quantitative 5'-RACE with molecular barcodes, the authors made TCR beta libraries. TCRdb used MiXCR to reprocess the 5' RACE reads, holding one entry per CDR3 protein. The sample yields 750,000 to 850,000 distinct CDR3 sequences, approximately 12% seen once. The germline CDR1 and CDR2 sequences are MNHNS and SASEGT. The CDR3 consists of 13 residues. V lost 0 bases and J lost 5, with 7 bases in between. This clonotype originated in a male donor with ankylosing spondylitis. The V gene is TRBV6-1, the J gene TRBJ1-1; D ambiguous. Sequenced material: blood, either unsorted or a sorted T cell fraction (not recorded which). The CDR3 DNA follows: TGTGCCAGCAGTGAAGCGGAAACGACTGAAGCTTTCTTT. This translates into CASSEAETTEAFF.